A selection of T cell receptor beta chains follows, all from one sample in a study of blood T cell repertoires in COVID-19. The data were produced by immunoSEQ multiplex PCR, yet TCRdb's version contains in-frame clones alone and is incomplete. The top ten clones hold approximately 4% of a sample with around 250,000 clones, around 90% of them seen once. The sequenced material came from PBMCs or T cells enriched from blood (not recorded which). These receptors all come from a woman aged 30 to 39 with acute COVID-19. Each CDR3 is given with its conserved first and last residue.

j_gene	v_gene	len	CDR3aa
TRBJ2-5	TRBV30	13	CAWSPGNEGTQYF
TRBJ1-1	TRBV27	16	CASSLLSAPRDTEAFF
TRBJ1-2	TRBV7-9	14	CASTLDSINYGYTF
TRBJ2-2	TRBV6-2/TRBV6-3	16	CASSYPREDVPGELFF
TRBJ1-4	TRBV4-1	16	CASSQGRTVPGEKLFF
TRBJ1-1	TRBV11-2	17	CASSLYGRGALNTEAFF
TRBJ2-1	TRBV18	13	CASSPLRDNEQFF
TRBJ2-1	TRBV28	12	CASGPDTREQFF
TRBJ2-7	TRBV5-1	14	CASSDGTEVYEQYF
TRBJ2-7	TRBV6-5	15	CASSYSGDTPRTQYF
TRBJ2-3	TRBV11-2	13	CASCKGNPDTQYF
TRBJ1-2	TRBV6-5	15	CASTSPGGDSYGYTF
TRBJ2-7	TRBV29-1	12	CSVDGTSGEQYF
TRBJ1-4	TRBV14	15	CASSPQEGGWEKLFF
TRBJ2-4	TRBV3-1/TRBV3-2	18	CASSPGTSGGVAKNIQYF
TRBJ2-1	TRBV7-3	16	CASSLSSAGGLNEQFF
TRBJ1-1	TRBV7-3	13	CASSQDRNTEAFF
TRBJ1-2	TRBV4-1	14	CASSQDRGRDGYTF
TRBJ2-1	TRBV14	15	CASSQDLRRGNEQFF
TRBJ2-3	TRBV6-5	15	CASSSSGRALDTQYF
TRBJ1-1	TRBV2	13	CASSSTGNTEAFF
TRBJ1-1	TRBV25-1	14	CASSEARTYTEAFF
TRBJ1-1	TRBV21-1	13	CASSKGRGGKAFF
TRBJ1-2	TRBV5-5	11	CASSETGGYTF
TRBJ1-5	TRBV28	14	CASSREISNQPQHF
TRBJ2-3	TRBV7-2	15	CASSLESQGPDTQYF
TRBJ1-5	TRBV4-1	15	CASSPVTGGRQPQHF
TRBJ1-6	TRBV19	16	CASSDRPVSYNSPLHF
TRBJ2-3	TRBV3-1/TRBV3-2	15	CASKVAGDHTDTQYF
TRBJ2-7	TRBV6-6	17	CASSLNRLAGSVHEQYF
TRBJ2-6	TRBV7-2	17	CASSLASGSYGANVLTF
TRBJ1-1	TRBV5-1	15	CASSLEVTGGREAFF
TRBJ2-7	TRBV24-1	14	CATSDADSSYEQYF
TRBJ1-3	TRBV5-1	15	CASSLLADSGNTIYF